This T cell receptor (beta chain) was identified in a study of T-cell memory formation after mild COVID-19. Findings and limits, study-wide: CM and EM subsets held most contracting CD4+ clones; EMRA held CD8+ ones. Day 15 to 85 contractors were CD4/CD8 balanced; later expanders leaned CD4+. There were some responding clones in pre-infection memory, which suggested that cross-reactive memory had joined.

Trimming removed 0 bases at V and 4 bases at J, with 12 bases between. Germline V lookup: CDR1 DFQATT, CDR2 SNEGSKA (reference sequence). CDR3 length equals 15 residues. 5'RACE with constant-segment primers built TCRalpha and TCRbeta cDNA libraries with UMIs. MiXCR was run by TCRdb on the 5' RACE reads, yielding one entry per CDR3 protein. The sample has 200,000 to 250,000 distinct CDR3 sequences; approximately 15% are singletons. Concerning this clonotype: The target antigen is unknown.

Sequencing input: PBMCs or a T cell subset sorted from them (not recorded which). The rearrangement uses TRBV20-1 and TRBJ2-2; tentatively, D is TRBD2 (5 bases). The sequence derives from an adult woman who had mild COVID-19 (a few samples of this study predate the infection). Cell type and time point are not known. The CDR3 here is CSARDGQAGTGELFF. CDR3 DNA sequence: TGCAGTGCTAGAGATGGCCAGGCGGGCACCGGGGAGCTGTTTTTT.